This TCR beta chain was recovered during a study of T cell changes during pregnancy in multiple sclerosis. Only in-frame clones appear in the TCRdb table, and some are missing; sequencing was by immunoSEQ multiplex PCR. The sample records approximately 50,000 clones, 90% to 95% being singletons. Germline assignment: CDR1 MGHRA and CDR2 YSYEKL. The CDR3 spans 15 residues. Trimming pared 1 base from V and 5 bases from J, leaving 12 bases between. V and J are TRBV4-1 and TRBJ2-1; maybe TRBD2 (5 bases). The sequences come from CD8+ T cells from peripheral blood mononuclear cells, collected after pregnancy. This sequence originates from a female donor with multiple sclerosis, enrolled in a pregnancy study. The CDR3 spells CASSQVGESDNEQFF. The DNA of the CDR3 is TGCGCCAGCAGCCAAGTTGGGGAGTCCGACAATGAGCAGTTCTTC.